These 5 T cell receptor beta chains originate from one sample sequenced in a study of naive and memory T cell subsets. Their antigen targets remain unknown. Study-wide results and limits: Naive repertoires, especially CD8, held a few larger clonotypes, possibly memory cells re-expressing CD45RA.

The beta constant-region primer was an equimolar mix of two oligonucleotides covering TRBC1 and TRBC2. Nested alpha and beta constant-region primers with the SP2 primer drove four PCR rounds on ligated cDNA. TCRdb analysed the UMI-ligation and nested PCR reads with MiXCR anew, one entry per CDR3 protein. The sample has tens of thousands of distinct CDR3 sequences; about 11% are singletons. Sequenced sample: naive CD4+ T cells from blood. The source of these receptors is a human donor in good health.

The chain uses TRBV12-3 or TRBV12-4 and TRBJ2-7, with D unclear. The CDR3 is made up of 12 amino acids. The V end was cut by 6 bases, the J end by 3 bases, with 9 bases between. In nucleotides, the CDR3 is TGTGCCAGCAGCAACTCGGGCTACGAGCAGTACTTC. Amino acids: CASSNSGYEQYF.

The CDR3 DNA is TGCAGTGCTAGCGGCGGGGGGGTAGATACGCAGTATTTT. Its protein is CSASGGGVDTQYF. The V and J genes are TRBV20-1 and TRBJ2-3; 9 bases align to TRBD2. The CDR3 has 13 amino acids. With V trimmed by 3 bases and J by 5 bases, 3 bases remained unmatched. Germline assignment: CDR1 DFQATT and CDR2 SNEGSKA (reference sequence).

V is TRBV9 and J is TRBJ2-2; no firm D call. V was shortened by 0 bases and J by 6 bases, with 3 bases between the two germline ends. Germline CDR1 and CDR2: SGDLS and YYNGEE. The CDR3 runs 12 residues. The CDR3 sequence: CASSVGSGELFF. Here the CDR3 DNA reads TGTGCCAGCAGCGTAGGGTCCGGGGAGCTGTTTTTT.

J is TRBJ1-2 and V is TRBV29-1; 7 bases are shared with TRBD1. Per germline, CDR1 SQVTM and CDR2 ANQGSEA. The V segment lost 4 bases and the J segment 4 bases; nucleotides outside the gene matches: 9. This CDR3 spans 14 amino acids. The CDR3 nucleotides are TGCAGCGTTGCCTTCTGGGCAGGGGGCTATGGCTACACCTTC. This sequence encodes CSVAFWAGGYGYTF.

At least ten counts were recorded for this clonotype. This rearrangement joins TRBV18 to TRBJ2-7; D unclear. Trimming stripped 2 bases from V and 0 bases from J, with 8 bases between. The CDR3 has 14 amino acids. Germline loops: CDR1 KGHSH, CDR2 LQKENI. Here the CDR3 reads CASSPYWSSYEQYF. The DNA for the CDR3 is TGTGCCAGCTCACCATACTGGAGCTCCTACGAGCAGTACTTC. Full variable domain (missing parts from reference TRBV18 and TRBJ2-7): NAGVMQNPRHLVRRRGQEARLRCSPMKGHSHVYWYRQLPEEGLKFMVYLQKENIIDESGMPKERFSAEFPKEGPSILRIQQVVRGDSAAYFCASSPYWSSYEQYFGPGTRLTVT.